The TCR beta chain described here comes from a study of lymphopenia after photon versus proton radiotherapy. V gave up 4 bases and J gave up 5 bases; unmatched junction bases: 7. The CDR3 runs to 15 residues. In germline, CDR1 is LGHNA, CDR2 YNFKEQ. TCRdb keeps only in-frame clones here, not all; method: immunoSEQ multiplex PCR. Of tens of thousands of clones detected, 70% to 85% appear once; the ten largest clones hold roughly 2.1%. The receptor comes from a man aged 55 to 69 with pancreatic cancer. This chain uses TRBV4-2 with TRBJ2-7, with TRBD2 identical over 11 bases. The input for sequencing was peripheral blood, taken from a patient treated with proton-based radiotherapy. The CDR3 DNA reads as TGTGCCAGCAGCCGTAGCGGGAGGGAAGTCAACGAGCAGTACTTC. Amino acids: CASSRSGREVNEQYF.